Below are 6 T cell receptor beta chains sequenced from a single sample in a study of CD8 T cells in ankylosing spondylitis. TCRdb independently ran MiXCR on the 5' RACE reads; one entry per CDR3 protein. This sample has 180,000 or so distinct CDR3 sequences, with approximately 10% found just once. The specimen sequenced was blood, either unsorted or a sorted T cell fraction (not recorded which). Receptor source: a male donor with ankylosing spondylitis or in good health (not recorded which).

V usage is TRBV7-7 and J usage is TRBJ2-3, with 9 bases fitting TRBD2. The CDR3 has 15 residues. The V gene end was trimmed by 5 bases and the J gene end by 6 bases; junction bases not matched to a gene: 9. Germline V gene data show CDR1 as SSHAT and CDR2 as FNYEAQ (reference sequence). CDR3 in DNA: TGTGCCAGCAGCCTAGGACTAGCGCGGGGGGATACGCAGTATTTT. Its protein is CASSLGLARGDTQYF.

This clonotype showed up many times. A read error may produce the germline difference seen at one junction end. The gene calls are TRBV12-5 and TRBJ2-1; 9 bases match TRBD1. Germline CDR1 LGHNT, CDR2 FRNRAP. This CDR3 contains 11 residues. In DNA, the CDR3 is TGTGCTAGTGGTTCCGGGACAGGGTCAATCTTC. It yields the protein CASGSGTGSIF.

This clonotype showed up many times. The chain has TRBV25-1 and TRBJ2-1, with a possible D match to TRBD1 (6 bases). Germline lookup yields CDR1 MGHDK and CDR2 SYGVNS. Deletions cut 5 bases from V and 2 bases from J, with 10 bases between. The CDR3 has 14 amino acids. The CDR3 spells CASSKAGAYNEQFF. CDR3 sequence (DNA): TGTGCCAGCAGTAAGGCAGGGGCCTACAATGAGCAGTTCTTC.

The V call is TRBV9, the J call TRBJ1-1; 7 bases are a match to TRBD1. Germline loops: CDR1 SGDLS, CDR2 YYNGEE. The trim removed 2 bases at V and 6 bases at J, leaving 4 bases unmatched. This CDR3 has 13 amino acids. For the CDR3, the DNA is TGTGCCAGCAGCGTTACAGGGGAGGCTGAAGCTTTCTTT. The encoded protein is CASSVTGEAEAFF. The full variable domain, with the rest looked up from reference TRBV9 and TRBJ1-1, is DSGVTQTPKHLITATGQRVTLRCSPRSGDLSVYWYQQSLDQGLQFLIQYYNGEERAKGNILERFSAQQFPDLHSELNLSSLELGDSALYFCASSVTGEAEAFFGQGTRLTVV.

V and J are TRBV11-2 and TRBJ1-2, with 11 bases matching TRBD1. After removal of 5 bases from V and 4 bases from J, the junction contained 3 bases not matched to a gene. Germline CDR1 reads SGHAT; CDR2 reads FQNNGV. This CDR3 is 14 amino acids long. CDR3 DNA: TGTGCCAGCAGCGGGACAGGGGGGCCCTATGGCTACACCTTC. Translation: CASSGTGGPYGYTF.

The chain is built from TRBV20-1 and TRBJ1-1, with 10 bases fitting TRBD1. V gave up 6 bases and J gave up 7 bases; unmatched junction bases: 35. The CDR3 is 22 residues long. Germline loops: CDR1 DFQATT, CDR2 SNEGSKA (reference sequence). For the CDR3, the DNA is TGCAGTGCAACCATCAAAGCCGGGACAGGGGTTTCGCTAAGGCAGGGGACCTTTGAAGCTTTCTTT. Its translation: CSATIKAGTGVSLRQGTFEAFF.